This T cell receptor (beta chain) was obtained from a study of CD8 T cells in Susac syndrome. This clonotype appeared once. CDR3 length: 16 amino acids. In germline, CDR1 is SGHRS, CDR2 YFSETQ. Trimming took 4 bases from V and 2 from J; bases not matched to a gene: 10. RNA was extracted with the RNeasy kit, and a quantity of 0.5 to 1 ug was reverse transcribed using random hexamers. MiXCR was run by TCRdb on the immunoSEQ multiplex PCR reads, yielding one entry per CDR3 protein. This sample has 120,000 to 150,000 distinct CDR3 sequences, with 85% to 95% found just once. The rearrangement links TRBV5-1 to TRBJ2-5; 8 bases are shared with TRBD2. The TCR was taken from a human donor with multiple sclerosis. Input material: CD4+ T cells from PBMCs. The CDR3 sequence: CASSPLGSGGQETQYF. In DNA form, the CDR3 reads TGCGCCAGCAGCCCCCTAGGAAGCGGGGGACAAGAGACCCAGTACTTC.